A selection of T cell receptor beta chains follows, all from one sample in a study of cytomegalovirus exposure and HLA in healthy donors. TCRdb's copy holds only in-frame clones and misses some; the assay was immunoSEQ multiplex PCR. Among around 190,000 clones listed, more than 70% were seen once. The sample taken for sequencing was PBMCs. The receptors derive from a man younger than 45 in good health and CMV-seropositive. The CDR3 runs from the conserved cysteine through the conserved F or W. The D gene is left open where the match is weak. Where a row states a size, it is once, few, many or the class of an expanded clone; other rows omit it.

V	D	size	J	DNA	CDR3
TRBV15	TRBD1	.	TRBJ1-2	TGTGCCACCAGCGGGGGACAGGAGTATGGCTACACCTTC	CATSGGQEYGYTF
TRBV5-6	.	.	TRBJ2-7	TGTGCCAGCAGCTTGGGTATCCTCTACGAGCAGTACTTC	CASSLGILYEQYF
TRBV5-1	TRBD1	.	TRBJ1-6	TGCGCCAGCAGCCCACAGGGACAGGACATAATAAGATCACCCCTCCACTTT	CASSPQGQDIIRSPLHF
TRBV10-3	TRBD2	.	TRBJ2-5	TGTGCCATCAGTGCCACTAGCGTCGAGACCCAGTACTTC	CAISATSVETQYF
TRBV6-6	TRBD1	.	TRBJ2-2	TGTGCCAGCAGTCCCGGGACAGCGAACACCGGGGAGCTGTTTTTT	CASSPGTANTGELFF
TRBV5-1	.	.	TRBJ2-7	TGCGCCAGCAGCTTGGGGGACAACTTTTCCTACGAGCAGTACTTC	CASSLGDNFSYEQYF
TRBV9	.	.	TRBJ1-1	TGTGCCAGCAGCCAGACACAGAACACTGAAGCTTTCTTT	CASSQTQNTEAFF
TRBV14	.	.	TRBJ2-2	TGTGCCAGCAGCCAAGTTGGGCAGCTCGCCGGGGAGCTGTTTTTT	CASSQVGQLAGELFF
TRBV6-6	TRBD1	.	TRBJ1-1	TGTGCCAGCAGTCTCCGGGACAGGACAGGGGGTGAAGCTTTCTTT	CASSLRDRTGGEAFF
TRBV7-3	TRBD2	.	TRBJ2-1	TGTGCCAGCAGCTTAACAGGGACTAGCGGGAATGAGCAGTTCTTC	CASSLTGTSGNEQFF
TRBV7-9	TRBD2	.	TRBJ2-1	TGTGCCAGCAGCTACGGGACTATTTACAATGAGCAGTTCTTC	CASSYGTIYNEQFF
TRBV29-1	.	.	TRBJ2-7	TGCAGCGTTGCAGGGCAGGGCGTCTACGAGCAGTACTTC	CSVAGQGVYEQYF
TRBV7-2	.	.	TRBJ2-3	TGTGCCAGCAGCTTGGGAGCCGAGGATACGCAGTATTTT	CASSLGAEDTQYF
TRBV6-5	.	.	TRBJ2-7	TGTGCCAGCAGGCCTACCGGAGCGGACGAGCAGTACTTC	CASRPTGADEQYF
TRBV5-1	TRBD1	few	TRBJ2-7	TGCGCCAGCAGCTCGGGACAGGGGGCTCCCTACGAGCAGTACTTC	CASSSGQGAPYEQYF
TRBV9	.	.	TRBJ2-1	TGTGCCAGCAGCGGCGACCCTAGCTCCTACAATGAGCAGTTCTTC	CASSGDPSSYNEQFF
TRBV9	.	once	TRBJ1-2	TGTGCCAGCAGCGTAGCCCCCGCAGCGGGATGGGATGGCTACACCTTC	CASSVAPAAGWDGYTF
TRBV29-1	.	.	TRBJ2-7	TGCAGCGTTGAATACGGTGGGGGGACCGGCGAGCAGTACTTC	CSVEYGGGTGEQYF
TRBV4-2	.	.	TRBJ2-3	TGTGCCAGCAGCCACGACACGACCGGGGGCGGGGGTCTCGCTAGCACAGATACGCAGTATTTT	CASSHDTTGGGGLASTDTQYF
TRBV6-6	.	few	TRBJ1-1	TGTGCCACCCGGCCCACGACAGGCGCAATGAACACTGAAGCTTTCTTT	CATRPTTGAMNTEAFF
TRBV7-2	.	.	TRBJ2-3	TGTGCCAGCAGCCGAACCTTTGACAGGGATACGCAGTATTTT	CASSRTFDRDTQYF
TRBV4-2	.	.	TRBJ2-3	TGTGCCAGCAGCCCTGGCGGAGCTAGCACAGATACGCAGTATTTT	CASSPGGASTDTQYF
TRBV7-9	TRBD1	.	TRBJ2-2	TGTGCCAGGGGACAGGCCGCAAACACCGGGGAGCTGTTTTTT	CARGQAANTGELFF
TRBV4-1	.	.	TRBJ1-2	TGCGCCAGCAGCCAAGCGACAGCAAATGGCTACACCTTC	CASSQATANGYTF
TRBV11-2	TRBD2	.	TRBJ2-1	TGTGCCAGCAGCCTCCGGACTAGCGGGGGAACCAATGAGCAGTTCTTC	CASSLRTSGGTNEQFF
TRBV9	.	many	TRBJ2-5	TGTGCCAGCAGCGTATATGGCGGGGAACAACAAGAGACCCAGTACTTC	CASSVYGGEQQETQYF
TRBV27	.	.	TRBJ2-5	TGTGCCAGCAGTCCACGGGGGAAAGAGACCCAGTACTTC	CASSPRGKETQYF
TRBV7-2	TRBD2	.	TRBJ2-1	TGTGCCAGCAGCTTAGTGTCTAGCGGGAGAGCAACAAGCAATGAGCAGTTCTTC	CASSLVSSGRATSNEQFF